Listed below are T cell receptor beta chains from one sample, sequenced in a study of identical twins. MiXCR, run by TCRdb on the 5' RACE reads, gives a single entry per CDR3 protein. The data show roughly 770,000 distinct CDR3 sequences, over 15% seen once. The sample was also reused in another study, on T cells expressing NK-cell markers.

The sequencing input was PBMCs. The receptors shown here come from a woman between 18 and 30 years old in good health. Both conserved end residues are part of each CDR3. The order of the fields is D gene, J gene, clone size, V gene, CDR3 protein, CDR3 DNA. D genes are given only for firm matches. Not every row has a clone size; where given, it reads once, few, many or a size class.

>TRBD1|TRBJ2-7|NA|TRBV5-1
CASDEGVGQSYEQYF
TGCGCCAGCGACGAAGGTGTGGGACAGAGCTACGAGCAGTACTTC
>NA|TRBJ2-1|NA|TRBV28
CASKDRGLSGRAGLYNEQFF
TGTGCCAGCAAGGACAGGGGTCTCAGCGGGAGGGCCGGGTTGTACAATGAGCAGTTCTTC
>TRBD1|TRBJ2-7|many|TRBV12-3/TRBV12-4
CASGDRADYEQYF
TGTGCCAGCGGGGACAGAGCCGACTACGAGCAGTACTTC
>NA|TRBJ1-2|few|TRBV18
CASSPPSINYGYTF
TGTGCCAGCTCACCACCTTCCATTAACTATGGCTACACCTTC
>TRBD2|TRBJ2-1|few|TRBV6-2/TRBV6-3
CASKPSGTYNEQFF
TGTGCCAGCAAACCTAGCGGGACTTACAATGAGCAGTTCTTC
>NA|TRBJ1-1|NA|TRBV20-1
CSARGPLWASDTEAFF
TGCAGTGCTAGAGGGCCCTTGTGGGCCTCGGACACTGAAGCTTTCTTT
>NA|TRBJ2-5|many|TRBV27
CASRPNLGETQYF
TGTGCCAGCAGACCGAACCTAGGAGAGACCCAGTACTTC
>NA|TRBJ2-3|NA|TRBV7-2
CASSLLKDTQYF
TGTGCCAGCAGCTTACTCAAAGATACGCAGTATTTT
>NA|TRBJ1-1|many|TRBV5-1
CAGYRTEAFF
TGCGCCGGGTATCGCACTGAAGCTTTCTTT
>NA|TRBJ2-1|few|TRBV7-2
CASSLIRGGQAGQFF
TGTGCCAGCAGCTTAATTAGGGGGGGCCAAGCCGGGCAGTTCTTC
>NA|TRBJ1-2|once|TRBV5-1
CASSTRQHNYGYTF
TGCGCCAGCTCTACAAGACAGCATAACTATGGCTACACCTTC
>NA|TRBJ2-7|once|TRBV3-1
CASSQRGEEDEQYF
TGTGCCAGCAGCCAACGAGGGGAGGAGGACGAGCAGTACTTC
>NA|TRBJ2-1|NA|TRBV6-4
CASSAEENNEQFF
TGTGCCAGCAGTGCTGAGGAGAACAATGAGCAGTTCTTC
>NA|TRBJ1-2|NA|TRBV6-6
CASSYPGTQDGYTF
TGTGCCAGCAGTTACCCCGGGACGCAAGATGGCTACACCTTC
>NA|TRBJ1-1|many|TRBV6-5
CASSYWQGVGAFF
TGTGCCAGCAGTTACTGGCAGGGTGTGGGCGCTTTCTTT
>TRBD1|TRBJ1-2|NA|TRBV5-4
CASSVGGQGGSYGYTF
TGTGCCAGCAGCGTTGGGGGACAGGGGGGGAGCTATGGCTACACCTTC
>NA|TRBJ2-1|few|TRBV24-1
CATSDSGGTRSYNEQFF
TGTGCCACCAGTGATTCTGGGGGGACCCGCTCCTACAATGAGCAGTTCTTC
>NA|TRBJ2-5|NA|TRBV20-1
CSATGRGVETQYF
TGCAGTGCTACCGGAAGGGGGGTAGAGACCCAGTACTTC
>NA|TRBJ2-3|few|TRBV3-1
CASSQRVDTQYF
TGTGCCAGCAGTCAACGAGTGGATACGCAGTATTTT
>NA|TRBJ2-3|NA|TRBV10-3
CAISEIVDTQYF
TGTGCCATCAGTGAGATAGTAGATACGCAGTATTTT
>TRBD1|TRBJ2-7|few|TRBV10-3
CAIMPGTGGYEQYF
TGTGCCATCATGCCCGGGACAGGGGGCTACGAGCAGTACTTC
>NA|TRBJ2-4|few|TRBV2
CASSRQANIQYF
TGTGCCAGCAGCCGACAGGCCAACATTCAGTACTTC
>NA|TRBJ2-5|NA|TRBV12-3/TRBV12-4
CASSLVNWGPGGTQYF
TGTGCCAGCAGTTTAGTGAATTGGGGCCCTGGAGGGACCCAGTACTTC
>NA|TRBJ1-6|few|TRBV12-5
CASGLIDSPLHF
TGTGCTAGTGGTTTGATCGATTCACCCCTCCACTTT
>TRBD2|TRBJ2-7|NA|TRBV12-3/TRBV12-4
CASSFSGGMGAYEQYF
TGTGCCAGCAGTTTTTCCGGGGGGATGGGGGCCTACGAGCAGTACTTC
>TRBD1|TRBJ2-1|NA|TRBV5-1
CASSIVPGGRHEQFF
TGCGCCAGCAGTATTGTCCCAGGGGGACGGCATGAGCAGTTCTTC
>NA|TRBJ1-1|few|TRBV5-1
CASAGLRTEAFF
TGCGCCAGTGCGGGCCTCCGGACTGAAGCTTTCTTT
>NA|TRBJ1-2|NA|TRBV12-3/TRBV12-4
CASTIIPGGFYGYTF
TGTGCCAGCACCATAATCCCCGGGGGGTTCTATGGCTACACCTTC
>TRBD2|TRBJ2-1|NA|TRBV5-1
CASSLLGTSGSYEQFF
TGCGCCAGCAGCTTGCTTGGGACTAGCGGGAGCTATGAGCAGTTCTTC
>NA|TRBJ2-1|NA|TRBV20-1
CSAQRPISSYNEQFF
TGCAGTGCTCAGCGCCCTATAAGCTCCTACAATGAGCAGTTCTTC
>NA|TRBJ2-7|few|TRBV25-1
CASSELRGSYEQYF
TGTGCCAGCAGTGAATTAAGGGGTTCCTACGAGCAGTACTTC
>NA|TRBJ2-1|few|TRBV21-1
CASSPVVNEQFF
TGTGCCAGCAGCCCTGTGGTAAATGAGCAGTTCTTC
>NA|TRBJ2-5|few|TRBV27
CASSPPGFQIGETQYF
TGTGCCAGCAGTCCCCCTGGGTTTCAAATCGGGGAGACCCAGTACTTC
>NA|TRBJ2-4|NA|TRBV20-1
CSASSTVQNIQYF
TGCAGTGCTAGTAGCACAGTTCAAAACATTCAGTACTTC
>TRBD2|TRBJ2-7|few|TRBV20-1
CSARVSGGSSYEQYF
TGCAGTGCTAGAGTAAGCGGGGGGAGCTCCTACGAGCAGTACTTC
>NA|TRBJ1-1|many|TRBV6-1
CATYTGGVENTEAFF
TGTGCCACGTATACGGGGGGCGTCGAGAACACTGAAGCTTTCTTT
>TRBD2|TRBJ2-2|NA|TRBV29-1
CSVERWASGVSGELFF
TGCAGCGTTGAAAGGTGGGCTAGCGGGGTCTCCGGGGAGCTGTTTTTT
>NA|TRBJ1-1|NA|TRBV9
CASSVGGYGEAFF
TGTGCCAGCAGCGTAGGGGGGTATGGTGAAGCTTTCTTT
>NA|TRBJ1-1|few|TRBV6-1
CASKDPGDTEAFF
TGTGCCAGCAAAGACCCGGGGGACACTGAAGCTTTCTTT
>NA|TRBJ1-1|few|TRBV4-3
CASSLGEGRHTEAFF
TGCGCCAGCAGCCTTGGGGAGGGGAGGCACACTGAAGCTTTCTTT
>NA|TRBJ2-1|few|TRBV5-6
CASTHRDMEQFF
TGTGCCAGCACCCACCGGGACATGGAGCAGTTCTTC
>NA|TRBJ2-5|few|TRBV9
CASSVVSGETQYF
TGTGCCAGCAGCGTAGTTTCGGGGGAGACCCAGTACTTC
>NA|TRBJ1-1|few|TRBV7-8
CASSAGVRTEAFF
TGTGCCAGCAGCGCGGGGGTGAGAACTGAAGCTTTCTTT
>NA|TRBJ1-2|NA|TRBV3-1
CASFNSEGYTF
TGTGCCAGCTTTAACTCTGAGGGCTACACCTTC
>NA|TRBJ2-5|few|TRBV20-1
CSARDPIGGWGETQYF
TGCAGTGCTAGAGACCCAATCGGGGGTTGGGGAGAGACCCAGTACTTC
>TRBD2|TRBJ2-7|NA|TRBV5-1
CASSLERGSSYEQYF
TGCGCCAGCAGCTTGGAGCGGGGCTCCTCCTACGAGCAGTACTTC
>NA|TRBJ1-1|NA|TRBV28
CASSLPVGMNTEAFF
TGTGCCAGCAGTTTACCGGTGGGGATGAACACTGAAGCTTTCTTT
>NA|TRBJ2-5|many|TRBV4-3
CASSQDKQGGLTQYF
TGCGCCAGCAGCCAAGATAAACAGGGGGGGTTGACCCAGTACTTC
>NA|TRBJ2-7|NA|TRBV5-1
CASREHEQYF
TGCGCCAGCAGGGAGCACGAGCAGTACTTC
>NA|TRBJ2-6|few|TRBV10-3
CAIALREGANVLTF
TGTGCCATTGCCCTCAGGGAAGGGGCCAACGTCCTGACTTTC
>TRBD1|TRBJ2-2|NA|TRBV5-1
CASSLFGTEHTGELFF
TGCGCCAGCAGTCTCTTCGGGACAGAACACACCGGGGAGCTGTTTTTT